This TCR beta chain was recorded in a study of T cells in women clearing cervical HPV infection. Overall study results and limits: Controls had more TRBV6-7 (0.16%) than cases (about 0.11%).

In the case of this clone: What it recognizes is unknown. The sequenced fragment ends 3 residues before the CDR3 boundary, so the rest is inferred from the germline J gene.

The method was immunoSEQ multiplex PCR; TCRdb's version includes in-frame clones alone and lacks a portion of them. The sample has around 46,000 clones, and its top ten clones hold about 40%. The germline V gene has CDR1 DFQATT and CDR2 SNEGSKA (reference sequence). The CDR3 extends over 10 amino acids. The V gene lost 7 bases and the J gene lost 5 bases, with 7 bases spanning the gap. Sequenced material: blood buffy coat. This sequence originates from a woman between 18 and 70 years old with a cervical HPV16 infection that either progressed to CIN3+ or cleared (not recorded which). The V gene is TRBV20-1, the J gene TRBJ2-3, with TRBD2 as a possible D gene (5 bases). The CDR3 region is CSVRGDTQYF. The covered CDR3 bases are TGCAGTGTTCGGGGAGATACG.